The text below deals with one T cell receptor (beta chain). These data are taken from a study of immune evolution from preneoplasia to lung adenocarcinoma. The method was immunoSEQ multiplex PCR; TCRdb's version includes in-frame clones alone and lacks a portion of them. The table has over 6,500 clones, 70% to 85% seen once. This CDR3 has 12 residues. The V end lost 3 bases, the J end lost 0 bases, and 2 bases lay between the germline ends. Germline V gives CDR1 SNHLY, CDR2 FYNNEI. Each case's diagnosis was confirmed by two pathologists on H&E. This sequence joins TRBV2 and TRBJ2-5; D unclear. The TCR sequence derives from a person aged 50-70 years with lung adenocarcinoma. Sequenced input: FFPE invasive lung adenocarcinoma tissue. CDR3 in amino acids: CASSDNQETQYF. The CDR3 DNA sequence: TGTGCCAGCAGTGACAACCAAGAGACCCAGTACTTC.